The rows below give T cell receptor beta chains drawn from one sample of a study of somatic mutations in cytotoxic T cells in rheumatoid arthritis. The protocol was immunoSEQ multiplex PCR, while the TCRdb copy is restricted to in-frame clones and leaves out a portion. The data hold 3,000 to 3,500 clones, with approximately 88% observed a single time. The source material was CD8+ T cells sorted from blood. All receptors come from a man in his fifties or sixties with rheumatoid arthritis. CDR3s include the opening cysteine and the closing phenylalanine or tryptophan. The D gene is left open where the match is weak. Expanded clones get a size class; other rows say once, few or many, or leave the size out.

>TRBJ1-4|TRBV28|18|.|TRBD1
TGTGCCAGCAGTTCGGGACAGGGGGGCGTCGGGGGCACTGAAAAACTGTTTTTT
CASSSGQGGVGGTEKLFF
>TRBJ2-7|TRBV28|14|.|TRBD1
TGTGCCAGCAGTTTATACAGGGGAGATTACGAGCAGTACTTC
CASSLYRGDYEQYF
>TRBJ1-5|TRBV5-8|17|.|TRBD1
TGTGCCAGCAGTCTGCTAACCGGGACAGGGGGGTATCAGCCCCAGCATTTT
CASSLLTGTGGYQPQHF
>TRBJ1-2|TRBV4-3|15|.|.
TGCGCCAGCAGCCCGCTCCGACAGTCTAACTATGGCTACACCTTC
CASSPLRQSNYGYTF
>TRBJ2-1|TRBV4-2|15|.|TRBD2
TGTGCCAGCAGACCGTCAGCGGGAGCCGGCAATGAGCAGTTCTTC
CASRPSAGAGNEQFF
>TRBJ2-7|TRBV19|19|.|TRBD2
TGTGCCAGTAGTATGGAGGGACTAGCGGGAGGAAATCCCCTCTACGAGCAGTACTTC
CASSMEGLAGGNPLYEQYF
>TRBJ2-7|TRBV7-2|15|once|.
TGTGCCAGCAGCATCCCTGGGCTCAGCTCCTACGAGCAGTACTTC
CASSIPGLSSYEQYF
>TRBJ2-2|TRBV5-1|14|.|.
TGCGCCAGCGCCCAGGAATCCCCCTTGGGGGAGCTGTTTTTT
CASAQESPLGELFF
>TRBJ2-2|TRBV6-4|14|.|.
TGTGCCAGCAGTGTCCTTCCGGACACCGGGGAGCTGTTTTTT
CASSVLPDTGELFF
>TRBJ1-4|TRBV7-8|13|.|.
TGTGCCAGCAGCCCCCCGGGAGATGAAAAACTGTTTTTT
CASSPPGDEKLFF
>TRBJ2-1|TRBV18|16|.|TRBD1
TGTGCCAGCTCACTTGGACAGGGAAAGAACTACAATGAGCAGTTCTTC
CASSLGQGKNYNEQFF
>TRBJ2-1|TRBV7-2|17|.|.
TGTGCCAGCAGTTCATCCCCTAGGGGGGGCTCCTACAATGAGCAGTTCTTC
CASSSSPRGGSYNEQFF
>TRBJ1-2|TRBV5-1|13|.|TRBD1
TGCGCCAGCAGCTGGGGACAGGAGTATGGCTACACCTTC
CASSWGQEYGYTF
>TRBJ2-1|TRBV29-1|17|.|TRBD2
TGCAGCGCAACCGGGACTAGCGGGCCTAGCTCCTACAATGAGCAGTTCTTC
CSATGTSGPSSYNEQFF
>TRBJ2-2|TRBV28|12|.|.
TGTGCCAGCAGCCTCCGGGCCGGGGAGCTGTTTTTT
CASSLRAGELFF
>TRBJ2-7|TRBV14|16|.|.
TGTGCCAGCAGTATGGGGGGGCAGGGGACCCCCTACGAGCAGTACTTC
CASSMGGQGTPYEQYF
>TRBJ2-3|TRBV7-5|14|once|.
TGTGCCAGAGGACTAGCGGGAGTGGTAGATACGCAGTATTTT
CARGLAGVVDTQYF
>TRBJ1-1|TRBV27|14|.|TRBD1
TGTGCCAGCAGTTGGACAGGGGGACCCGCTGAAGCTTTCTTT
CASSWTGGPAEAFF
>TRBJ2-7|TRBV7-3|15|.|TRBD2
TGTGCCAGCAGACACGGCACTAGCGGGAGATTCGAGCAGTACTTC
CASRHGTSGRFEQYF
>TRBJ2-7|TRBV15|16|.|TRBD2
TGTGCCACCAGCAGGAGTTCTCCTAGCGGGAGGTACGAGCAGTACTTC
CATSRSSPSGRYEQYF
>TRBJ2-1|TRBV2|17|.|TRBD2
TGTGCCAGCAGCCTCCGTGGGATCAGCGGGAGAGGCCATGAGCAGTTCTTC
CASSLRGISGRGHEQFF
>TRBJ2-1|TRBV6-4|16|once|TRBD2
TGTGCCAGCAGTGACTCGGGGACTAGCTCCTACAATGAGCAGTTCTTC
CASSDSGTSSYNEQFF
>TRBJ1-2|TRBV18|14|.|TRBD1
TGTGCCAGCTCACCGGGACAGACACCGGAGGGCTACACCTTC
CASSPGQTPEGYTF
>TRBJ1-5|TRBV2|14|once|TRBD1
TGTGCCAGCAGCAAGGACAGGGACGGTCAGCCCCAGCATTTT
CASSKDRDGQPQHF
>TRBJ1-4|TRBV14|15|once|.
TGTGCCAGCAGCCAAGGGCTTACAACTAATGAAAAACTGTTTTTT
CASSQGLTTNEKLFF
>TRBJ2-5|TRBV4-2|16|.|.
TGTGCCAGCAGCCATGACCCGCAGCCCCTAGTAGAGACCCAGTACTTC
CASSHDPQPLVETQYF
>TRBJ1-6|TRBV18|12|.|.
TGTGCCAGCTCCGTCGGGGGGGCACCCCTCCACTTT
CASSVGGAPLHF
>TRBJ1-4|TRBV6-5|14|.|.
TGTGCCAGCAGCTACTCGGCAGGGGTTGAAAAACTGTTTTTT
CASSYSAGVEKLFF
>TRBJ2-3|TRBV5-1|15|.|.
TGCGCCAGCAGCTGGGCGACCGCGGGGACAGATACGCAGTATTTT
CASSWATAGTDTQYF
>TRBJ2-1|TRBV4-3|17|.|TRBD2
TGCGCCAGCAGCCAAGATCGCGCTAGCGGGAGGCTTGATGAGCAGTTCTTC
CASSQDRASGRLDEQFF
>TRBJ1-1|TRBV30|13|few|.
TGTGCCTGGAGACCACAGAGGGACACTGAAGCTTTCTTT
CAWRPQRDTEAFF
>TRBJ1-2|TRBV5-1|12|.|TRBD1
TGCGCCAGCAGCTTTTTACAGGGGGGCTACACCTTC
CASSFLQGGYTF
>TRBJ2-1|TRBV10-1|16|.|.
TGCGCCAGCAGTGAGTCGCCTCGGGGGAACTACAATGAGCAGTTCTTC
CASSESPRGNYNEQFF
>TRBJ2-1|TRBV6-1|14|few|TRBD2
TGTGCCAGCAGTGTGATAGCGGGAGGGAATGAGCAGTTCTTC
CASSVIAGGNEQFF
>TRBJ1-2|TRBV4-3|16|few|.
TGCGCCAGCAGCCAAGCCAAACATTGGACACCGAGAGGCTACACCTTC
CASSQAKHWTPRGYTF
>TRBJ2-3|TRBV4-2|17|medium-sized|TRBD2
TGTGCCAGCAGCCAAAACCTCCGGGACTACGCCACAGATACGCAGTATTTT
CASSQNLRDYATDTQYF
>TRBJ1-1|TRBV6-6|14|.|.
TGTGCCAGCAGCCTGACAGGAAGTAACACTGAAGCTTTCTTT
CASSLTGSNTEAFF
>TRBJ2-3|TRBV28|14|.|TRBD2
TGTGCCAGCAGCCTCCGGGACTACTCGGATACGCAGTATTTT
CASSLRDYSDTQYF
>TRBJ2-5|TRBV6-5|12|.|.
TGTGCCAGCAGTTACTCCGGGGGGACCCAGTACTTC
CASSYSGGTQYF
>TRBJ2-1|TRBV4-3|15|.|TRBD2
TGCGCCAGCAGCCAAGGGACTAGCGACTACAATGAGCAGTTCTTC
CASSQGTSDYNEQFF
>TRBJ2-1|TRBV9|17|.|TRBD2
TGTGCCAGCAGCGTAGCTACATGGCTAGCGGGAGGAGGTGAGCAGTTCTTC
CASSVATWLAGGGEQFF
>TRBJ2-7|TRBV7-9|15|.|TRBD2
TGTGCCAGCAGCTTAGTGGCTAGCGGGAGCTACGAGCAGTACTTC
CASSLVASGSYEQYF
>TRBJ2-1|TRBV6-5|12|few|.
TGTGCCAGCAGCACGACTGACAATGAGCAGTTCTTC
CASSTTDNEQFF
>TRBJ2-3|TRBV7-9|16|.|TRBD2
TGTGCCAGCAGCACCTCTAGCGGGAAAACACCAGATACGCAGTATTTT
CASSTSSGKTPDTQYF
>TRBJ1-1|TRBV9|15|.|TRBD1
TGTGCCAGCAGCTCCCGACAGGGGGCAAACACTGAAGCTTTCTTT
CASSSRQGANTEAFF
>TRBJ2-7|TRBV5-1|14|.|.
TGCGCCAGCAGCTTGGACACGTCCAAGTACGAGCAGTACTTC
CASSLDTSKYEQYF
>TRBJ2-1|TRBV27|17|.|TRBD2
TGTGCCAGCAGTTTATTTGCGGGAGGCCCCTTCGGCAATGAGCAGTTCTTC
CASSLFAGGPFGNEQFF
>TRBJ1-5|TRBV21-1|13|.|.
TGTGCCAGCAGCACTCCCGGCAATCAGCCCCAGCATTTT
CASSTPGNQPQHF
>TRBJ1-1|TRBV7-6|17|.|.
TGTGCCAGCAGCTTAGCGCAGGCCGGGAACCTGAACACTGAAGCTTTCTTT
CASSLAQAGNLNTEAFF
>TRBJ2-1|TRBV27|17|.|TRBD2
TGTGCCAGCAGTTTAACCCTGACTAGCGGAGCTTACAATGAGCAGTTCTTC
CASSLTLTSGAYNEQFF
>TRBJ1-4|TRBV11-2|17|.|.
TGTGCCAGCAGCTTAAATTACCCAGGGGCAACTAATGAAAAACTGTTTTTT
CASSLNYPGATNEKLFF
>TRBJ2-7|TRBV11-2|13|.|.
TGTGCCAGCAGCTATAGATACTCGTACGAGCAGTACTTC
CASSYRYSYEQYF
>TRBJ2-3|TRBV15|15|.|TRBD1
TGTGCCACCAGCGGGCGACAGGGGGGACCAGATACGCAGTATTTT
CATSGRQGGPDTQYF
>TRBJ2-7|TRBV6-1|15|.|.
TGTGCCAGCAGGGGGTTGAGGGGGTCCTCCTACGAGCAGTACTTC
CASRGLRGSSYEQYF
>TRBJ2-3|TRBV9|17|.|TRBD2
TGTGCCAGCAGCGTAGACCGTGGCGGGAGGGCCCTAGATACGCAGTATTTT
CASSVDRGGRALDTQYF
>TRBJ2-7|TRBV6-6|15|.|TRBD1
TGTGCCAGCAGTTACGTGGACAGGGTGGGTTACGAGCAGTACTTC
CASSYVDRVGYEQYF
>TRBJ1-2|TRBV9|15|.|TRBD1
TGTGCCAGCAGCGTAGAGGAGGACAGGACCGATGGCTACACCTTC
CASSVEEDRTDGYTF
>TRBJ2-7|TRBV16|14|.|.
TGTGCCACCCCACAGAGGACACCGCGAAGGGAGCAGTACTTC
CATPQRTPRREQYF
>TRBJ2-7|TRBV29-1|12|.|.
TGCAGCGTTGGTGCCAGGGGACACGAGCAGTACTTC
CSVGARGHEQYF
>TRBJ2-7|TRBV19|13|.|TRBD1
TGTGCCACGTCGGGGACAGGTCACTACGAGCAGTACTTC
CATSGTGHYEQYF